The 18 T cell receptor beta chains given below trace back to one sample, sequenced in a study of T cell responses to AZD1222 COVID-19 vaccine. Measured with immunoSEQ multiplex PCR; TCRdb has only the in-frame clones, and not every one. The sample contains approximately 170,000 clones, 80% to 95% of which appear only once. This specimen consisted of peripheral blood, obtained on day 0 of AZD1222 vaccination. The receptors were gathered from an adult in good health.

This clone was detected once. This chain uses TRBV11-1 with TRBJ2-1, with 9 positions matching TRBD2. V shed 5 bases and J 7 bases; nucleotides not matched to a gene: 12. Germline V CDR1 and CDR2: SGHAT, FQDESV (reference sequence). This CDR3 has 16 amino acids. This CDR3 reads CASSPTLGGRGNEQFF. DNA of the CDR3: TGTGCCAGCAGCCCAACCCTGGGCGGGAGGGGGAATGAGCAGTTCTTC. Full variable domain (remainder filled in from reference TRBV11-1 and TRBJ2-1): EAEVAQSPRYKITEKSQAVAFWCDPISGHATLYWYRQILGQGPELLVQFQDESVVDDSQLPKDRFSAERLKGVDSTLKIQPAELGDSAMYLCASSPTLGGRGNEQFFGPGTRLTVL.

The rearrangement uses TRBV5-1 and TRBJ1-2, with D hard to call. This CDR3 spans 14 amino acids. V lost 0 bases to trimming and J lost 4 bases, with 10 bases between them. Germline V gene lookup returns CDR1 SGHRS and CDR2 YFSETQ. Written as DNA, the CDR3 is TGCGCCAGCAGCTTGGCCGAGGACCTCTATGGCTACACCTTC. Amino acid sequence: CASSLAEDLYGYTF.

This clone was recorded a few times. This chain links TRBV6-1 with TRBJ1-5; no definite D call. CDR3 size: 13 residues. Germline values: CDR1 MNHNS, CDR2 SASEGT. V lost 1 base and J lost 6, with 7 bases in between. CDR3 residues: CASSEGRRQPQHF. The CDR3 DNA is TGTGCCAGCAGTGAAGGAAGGCGTCAGCCCCAGCATTTT.

This chain links TRBV9 with TRBJ1-1; D gene ambiguous. Trimming stripped 3 bases from V and 6 bases from J, with 9 bases between. Germline V CDR1 and CDR2: SGDLS, YYNGEE. There are 12 residues in the CDR3. The CDR3 loop is CASSAWGAEAFF. The DNA for the CDR3 is TGTGCCAGCAGCGCCTGGGGAGCTGAAGCTTTCTTT.

For the CDR3, the DNA is TGTGCCAGCTCACCGGGACAGGGCGGGCAAGAGACCCAGTACTTC. Translation gives CASSPGQGGQETQYF. The chain carries TRBV18 and TRBJ2-5; 9 bases fit TRBD1. Looked up from germline, CDR1 is KGHSH and CDR2 is LQKENI. This CDR3 comprises 15 residues. Unmatched junction bases numbered 4, after V lost 3 bases and J lost 2 bases.

The chain uses TRBV12-3 or TRBV12-4 and TRBJ1-1; no clear D gene. The CDR3 has 12 residues. The V gene lost 4 bases and the J gene lost 5 bases, with 8 bases spanning the gap. The CDR3 nucleotides are TGTGCCAGCAGTTCTGAGGGTACTGAAGCTTTCTTT. Protein product: CASSSEGTEAFF.

This clone was counted between two and nine times. The DNA of the CDR3 is TGTGCCAGCAGTAGTCAGGGAAGCAATCAGCCCCAGCATTTT. Translation: CASSSQGSNQPQHF. V is TRBV2 and J is TRBJ1-5; TRBD1 is a possible D gene (5 bases). Trimming left V 5 bases short and J 1 base short, with 9 bases between. This CDR3 has 14 residues. CDR1 is SNHLY and CDR2 is FYNNEI in the germline V gene.

This chain uses TRBV6-5 with TRBJ2-3; 11 nucleotides match TRBD1. V shed 6 bases, J shed 2 bases, and the junction held 4 bases outside the gene matches. This CDR3 has 15 amino acids. Per the germline V gene, CDR1 is MNHEY and CDR2 is SVGAGI. The CDR3 sequence: CASRDRGRATDTQYF. The CDR3, as DNA: TGTGCCAGCAGGGACAGGGGGCGAGCCACAGATACGCAGTATTTT.

The genes are TRBV2 and TRBJ1-6; TRBD1 aligns across 9 bases. With V trimmed by 4 bases and J by 10 bases, 5 bases remained unmatched. The CDR3 loop spans 14 amino acids. In germline, CDR1 is SNHLY, CDR2 FYNNEI. CDR3 region: CASSGQGDMSPLHF. The CDR3 coding sequence is TGTGCCAGCAGTGGACAGGGGGATATGTCACCCCTCCACTTT.

This chain links TRBV28 with TRBJ2-7; 9 nucleotides agree with TRBD2. J lost 4 bases, V lost 7 bases, and 8 bases had no gene match. Germline-derived CDR1 and CDR2 are MDHEN and SYDVKM. The CDR3 spans 14 residues. This chain's CDR3 is CASTYSGSIYEQYF. The DNA for the CDR3 is TGTGCCAGCACTTATAGCGGGAGCATTTACGAGCAGTACTTC.

The genes are TRBV10-3 and TRBJ1-2, with D perhaps TRBD1 (5 bases). The CDR3 has 15 amino acids. The V gene lost 5 bases and the J gene lost 6 bases, with 19 bases spanning the gap. Germline V CDR1 and CDR2: ENHRY, SYGVKD. CDR3 sequence: CAISISSRVPDGYTF. CDR3 nucleotide sequence: TGTGCCATCAGTATAAGTTCCAGGGTTCCTGATGGCTACACCTTC.

The chain combines TRBV27 with TRBJ2-4; a weak D match, TRBD1 (6 bases). V shed 5 bases and J shed 0 bases, with 14 bases lying between them. Germline loops: CDR1 MNHEY, CDR2 SMNVEV (reference sequence). The CDR3 is made up of 16 amino acids. The CDR3 DNA reads as TGTGCCAGCAGTCGAATGACAGGCCTAGCCAAAAACATTCAGTACTTC. Its translation: CASSRMTGLAKNIQYF.

The chain couples TRBV27 to TRBJ2-3; D gene uncertain. Germline V CDR1 and CDR2: MNHEY, SMNVEV (reference sequence). The V end lost 5 bases, the J end lost 3 bases, and 6 bases lay between the germline ends. The CDR3 spans 12 residues. This chain's CDR3 is CASSPQTDTQYF. The CDR3 region has the DNA TGTGCCAGCAGTCCTCAAACAGATACGCAGTATTTT.

In its sample, this clone was seen once. V usage is TRBV19 and J usage is TRBJ1-6; D is possibly TRBD1 (6 bases). In germline, CDR1 is LNHDA, CDR2 SQIVND (reference sequence). The CDR3 has 14 amino acids. Trimming left V 3 bases short and J 10 bases short, with 13 bases between. CDR3 nucleotides: TGTGCCAGTAGTATCTTGGACAGTGTCTCACCCCTCCACTTT. It specifies CASSILDSVSPLHF.

The chain uses TRBV6-5 and TRBJ2-2; D gene ambiguous. The CDR3 sequence is 14 residues long. V was cut by 8 bases and J by 5 bases, with 15 bases left in between. Looked up from germline, CDR1 is MNHEY and CDR2 is SVGAGI. The CDR3 DNA reads as TGTGCCAGCGGGTTCAAACGAACTACCGGGGAGCTGTTTTTT. As protein: CASGFKRTTGELFF.

The chain is built from TRBV19 and TRBJ1-5; possibly TRBD1 for D (6 bases). Germline CDR1 and CDR2: LNHDA and SQIVND (reference sequence). This CDR3 contains 14 residues. The V end was cut by 7 bases, the J end by 3 bases, with 13 bases between. This CDR3 reads CASIGQTSNQPQHF. In DNA, the CDR3 is TGTGCCAGTATAGGACAGACATCCAATCAGCCCCAGCATTTT. Full variable domain (missing parts from reference TRBV19 and TRBJ1-5): DGGITQSPKYLFRKEGQNVTLSCEQNLNHDAMYWYRQDPGQGLRLIYYSQIVNDFQKGDIAEGYSVSREKKESFPLTVTSAQKNPTAFYLCASIGQTSNQPQHFGDGTRLSIL.

The genes are TRBV7-9 and TRBJ1-1; a weak D match, TRBD1 (5 bases). Trimming left V 5 bases short and J 0 bases short, with 13 bases between. This CDR3 comprises 15 residues. CDR1 is SEHNR and CDR2 is FQNEAQ in the germline V gene (reference sequence). The CDR3 bases are TGTGCCAGCAGCCAAAGACAGTCCATGAACACTGAAGCTTTCTTT. Translation gives CASSQRQSMNTEAFF.

This rearrangement joins TRBV7-8 to TRBJ1-5, with unresolved D. CDR1 and CDR2 (germline): SGHVS, FQNEAQ. The length of the CDR3 is 14 residues. Trimming removed 4 bases from V and 2 bases from J, with 9 bases in between. CDR3 nucleotide sequence: TGTGCCAGCAGCTATACCGGGGGCAATCAGCCCCAGCATTTT. Residues: CASSYTGGNQPQHF.